This T cell receptor beta chain emerged from a study of OX40 agonist ivuxolimab in advanced cancers. About the study: Across the patients, intravenous ivuxolimab was delivered every 2 weeks at 0.01 to 10 mg/kg. Enrolled patients in dose escalation had cancers that were hepatocellular carcinoma, melanoma, renal cell or head and neck cancer. In three patients, partial responses were observed, one with hepatocellular carcinoma and two with cutaneous melanoma.

Patients were ineligible given autoimmune disease history or systemic immunosuppression. The germline gives CDR1 SGHAT, CDR2 FQNNGV. The V gene end was trimmed by 0 bases and the J gene end by 2 bases; junction bases not matched to a gene: 2. The CDR3 contains 15 residues. Method: immunoSEQ multiplex PCR; TCRdb's copy keeps in-frame clones and lacks some. The repertoire holds about 20,000 clones, with under 75% as singletons. This sequence originates from an adult with an advanced solid tumor such as melanoma, head and neck, liver or kidney cancer. This specimen consisted of CD4+ or CD8+ T cells sorted from blood, obtained in a trial of the OX40 agonist ivuxolimab. The chain combines TRBV11-2 with TRBJ2-7; 9 bases match TRBD2. The CDR3 coding sequence is TGTGCCAGCAGCTTAGATAGCGGGGGTGCCTACGAGCAGTACTTC. Its translation is CASSLDSGGAYEQYF.